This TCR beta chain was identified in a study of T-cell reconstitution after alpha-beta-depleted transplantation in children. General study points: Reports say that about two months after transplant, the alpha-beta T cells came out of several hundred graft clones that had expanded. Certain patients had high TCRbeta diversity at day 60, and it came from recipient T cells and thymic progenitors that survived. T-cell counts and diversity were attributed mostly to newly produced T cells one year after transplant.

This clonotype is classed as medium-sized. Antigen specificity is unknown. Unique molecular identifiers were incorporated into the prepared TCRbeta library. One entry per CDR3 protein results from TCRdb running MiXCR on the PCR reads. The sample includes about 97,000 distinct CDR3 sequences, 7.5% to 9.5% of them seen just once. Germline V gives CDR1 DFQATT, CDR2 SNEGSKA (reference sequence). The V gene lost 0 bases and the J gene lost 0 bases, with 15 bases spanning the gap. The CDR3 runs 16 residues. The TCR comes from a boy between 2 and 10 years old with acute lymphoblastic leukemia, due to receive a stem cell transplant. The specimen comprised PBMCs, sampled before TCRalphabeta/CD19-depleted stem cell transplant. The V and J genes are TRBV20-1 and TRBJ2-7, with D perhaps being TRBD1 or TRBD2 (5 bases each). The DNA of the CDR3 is TGCAGTGCTAGAGATGGGGCGGGTCGGAGCTCCTACGAGCAGTACTTC. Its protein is CSARDGAGRSSYEQYF.